A single sample gave rise to the 7 T cell receptor beta chains below, sequenced in a study of blood T cell repertoires in COVID-19. This table comes from immunoSEQ multiplex PCR, and its TCRdb copy is limited to in-frame clones, with some not included. The sample has a few hundred thousand clones, around 90% seen once. What was sequenced was PBMCs or T cells enriched from blood (not recorded which). The receptor set was obtained from a woman between 18 and 30 years old with acute COVID-19.

The CDR3 spells CASSLSKVRGTEAFF. The CDR3 bases are TGTGCCAGCAGTTTATCGAAAGTTAGGGGCACTGAAGCTTTCTTT. The chain has TRBV27 and TRBJ1-1, with TRBD1 as a possible D gene (5 bases). From germline, CDR1 is MNHEY and CDR2 SMNVEV (reference sequence). V was cut by 0 bases and J by 4 bases, with 12 bases left in between. The CDR3 spans 15 residues.

The chain employs TRBV6-5 and TRBJ2-1, with 7 positions matching TRBD2. Losses at the gene ends were 7 bases for V and 8 bases for J; bases not matched to a gene: 11. CDR1 and CDR2 (germline): MNHEY, SVGAGI. The CDR3 length is 14 residues. The CDR3 DNA sequence: TGTGCCAGCACTGTGGGCGGGAGTGGGGATGAGCAGTTCTTC. Translated: CASTVGGSGDEQFF.

V and J are TRBV9 and TRBJ2-1, with D unresolved. CDR3 size: 16 residues. The V gene's germline CDR1 is SGDLS and CDR2 YYNGEE. V was shortened by 0 bases and J by 2 bases, with 12 bases between the two germline ends. This CDR3 reads CASSVAPSSTYNEQFF. CDR3 nucleotide sequence: TGTGCCAGCAGCGTAGCTCCGAGCTCAACCTACAATGAGCAGTTCTTC.

Only one count was recorded for this clone. V usage is TRBV5-1 and J usage is TRBJ2-2; a weak D match, TRBD2 (5 bases). Trimming left V 3 bases short and J 3 bases short, with 12 bases between. Germline loops: CDR1 SGHRS, CDR2 YFSETQ. This CDR3 has 15 amino acids. For the CDR3, the DNA is TGCGCCAGCAGCTCTCCGGGGTCGGACACCGGGGAGCTGTTTTTT. This codes for CASSSPGSDTGELFF.

This chain links TRBV5-1 with TRBJ2-3; TRBD1 matches 7 bases. The germline V gene has CDR1 SGHRS and CDR2 YFSETQ. The CDR3 length is 14 residues. The V segment lost 10 bases and the J segment 1 base; nucleotides outside the gene matches: 9. CDR3 region: CAVSLRGRTDTQYF. The CDR3 DNA is TGCGCCGTATCACTGAGGGGGCGCACAGATACGCAGTATTTT.

The chain combines TRBV5-6 with TRBJ2-2; 9 positions agree with TRBD2. This CDR3 region has 16 residues. With V trimmed by 2 bases and J by 3 bases, 5 bases remained unmatched. Germline values: CDR1 SGHDT, CDR2 YYEEEE. The CDR3 bases are TGTGCCAGCAGCTTCGGCCTAGCGGGATACACCGGGGAGCTGTTTTTT. It yields the protein CASSFGLAGYTGELFF.

The genes are TRBV6-2 or TRBV6-3 and TRBJ2-3, with 10 bases aligning to TRBD2. The germline CDR1 and CDR2 sequences are MNHEY and SVGEGT. V was clipped by 0 bases and J by 5 bases; unmatched bases: 5. The CDR3 loop spans 16 amino acids. The CDR3 spells CASSYSLAGGLDTQYF. CDR3 coding DNA: TGTGCCAGCAGTTACTCGTTAGCGGGAGGTTTAGATACGCAGTATTTT.